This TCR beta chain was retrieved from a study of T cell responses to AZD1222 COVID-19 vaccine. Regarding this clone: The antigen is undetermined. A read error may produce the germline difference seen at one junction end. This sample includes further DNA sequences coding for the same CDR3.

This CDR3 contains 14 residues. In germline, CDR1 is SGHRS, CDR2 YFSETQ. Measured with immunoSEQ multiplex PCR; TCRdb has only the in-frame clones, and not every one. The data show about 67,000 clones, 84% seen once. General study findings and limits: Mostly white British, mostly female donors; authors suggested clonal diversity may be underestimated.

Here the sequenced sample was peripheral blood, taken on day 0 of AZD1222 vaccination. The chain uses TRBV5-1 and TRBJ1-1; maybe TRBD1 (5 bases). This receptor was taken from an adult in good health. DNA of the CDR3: TGTGCCAGCAGCCACGTCGGGGGGAACACTGAAGCTTTCTTT. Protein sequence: CASSHVGGNTEAFF.